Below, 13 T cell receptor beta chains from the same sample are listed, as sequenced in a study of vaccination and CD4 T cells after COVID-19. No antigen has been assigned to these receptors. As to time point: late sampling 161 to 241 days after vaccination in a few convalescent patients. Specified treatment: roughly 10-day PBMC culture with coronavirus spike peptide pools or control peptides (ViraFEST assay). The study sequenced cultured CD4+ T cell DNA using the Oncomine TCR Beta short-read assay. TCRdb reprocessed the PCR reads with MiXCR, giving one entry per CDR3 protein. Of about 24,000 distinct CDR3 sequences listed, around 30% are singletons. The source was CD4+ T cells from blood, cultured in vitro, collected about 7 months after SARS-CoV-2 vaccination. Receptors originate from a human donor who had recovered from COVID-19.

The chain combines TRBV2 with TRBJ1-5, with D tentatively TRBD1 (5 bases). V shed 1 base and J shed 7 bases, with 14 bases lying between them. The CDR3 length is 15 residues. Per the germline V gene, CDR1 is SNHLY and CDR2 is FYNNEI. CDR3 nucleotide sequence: TGTGCCAGCAGTGAAGGGCAGGACGGGGGGCAGCCCCAGCATTTT. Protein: CASSEGQDGGQPQHF.

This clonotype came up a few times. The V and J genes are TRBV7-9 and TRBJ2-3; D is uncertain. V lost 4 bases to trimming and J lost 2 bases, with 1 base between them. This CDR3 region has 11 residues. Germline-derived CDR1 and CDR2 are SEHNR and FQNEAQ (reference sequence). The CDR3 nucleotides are TGTGCCAGCAGCTACACAGATACGCAGTATTTT. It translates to CASSYTDTQYF.

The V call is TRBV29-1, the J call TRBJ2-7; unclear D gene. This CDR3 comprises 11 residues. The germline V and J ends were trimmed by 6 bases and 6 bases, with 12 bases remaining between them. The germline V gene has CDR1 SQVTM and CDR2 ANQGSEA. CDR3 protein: CSVIDPGEQYF. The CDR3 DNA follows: TGCAGCGTCATAGATCCGGGCGAGCAGTACTTC.

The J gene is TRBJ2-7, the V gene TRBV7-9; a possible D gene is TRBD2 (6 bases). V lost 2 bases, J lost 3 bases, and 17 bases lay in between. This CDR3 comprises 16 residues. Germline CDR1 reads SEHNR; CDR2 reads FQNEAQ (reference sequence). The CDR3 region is CASSLRGAGNYYEQYF. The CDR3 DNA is TGTGCCAGCAGCTTAAGAGGAGCGGGTAACTACTACGAGCAGTACTTC.

This CDR3 is CSADRGSSTDTQYF. The CDR3 DNA reads as TGCAGTGCCGACAGGGGATCTAGCACAGATACGCAGTATTTT. The genes are TRBV20-1 and TRBJ2-3; 8 nucleotides agree with TRBD1. The germline V gene encodes CDR1 DFQATT and CDR2 SNEGSKA (reference sequence). The V gene end was trimmed by 6 bases and the J gene end by 0 bases; junction bases not matched to a gene: 5. The CDR3 covers 14 residues.

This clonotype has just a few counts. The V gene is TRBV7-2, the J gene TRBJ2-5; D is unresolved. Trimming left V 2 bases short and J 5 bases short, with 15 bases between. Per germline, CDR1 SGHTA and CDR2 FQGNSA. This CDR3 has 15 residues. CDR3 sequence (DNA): TGTGCCAGCAGCTTAAATAACCTAAGTGGGGAGACCCAGTACTTC. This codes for CASSLNNLSGETQYF.

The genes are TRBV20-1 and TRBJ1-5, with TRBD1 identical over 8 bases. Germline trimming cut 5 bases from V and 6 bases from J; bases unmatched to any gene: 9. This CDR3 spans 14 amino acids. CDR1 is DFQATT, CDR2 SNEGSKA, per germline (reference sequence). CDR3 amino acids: CSALDTGGGQPQHF. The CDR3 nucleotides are TGCAGTGCTCTGGATACAGGGGGAGGTCAGCCCCAGCATTTT.

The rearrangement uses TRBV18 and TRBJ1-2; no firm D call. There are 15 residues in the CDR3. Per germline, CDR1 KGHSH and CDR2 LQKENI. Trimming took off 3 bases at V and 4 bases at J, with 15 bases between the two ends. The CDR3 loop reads CASSPDGRRGYGYTF. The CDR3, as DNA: TGTGCCAGCTCACCGGACGGACGGCGTGGCTATGGCTACACCTTC.

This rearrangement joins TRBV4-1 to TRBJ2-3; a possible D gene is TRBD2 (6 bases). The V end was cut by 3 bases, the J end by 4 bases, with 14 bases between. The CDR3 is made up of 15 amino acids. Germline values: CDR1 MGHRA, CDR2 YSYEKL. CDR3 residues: CASSQVTSYADTQYF. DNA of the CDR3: TGCGCCAGCAGCCAGGTGACTAGTTATGCAGATACGCAGTATTTT.

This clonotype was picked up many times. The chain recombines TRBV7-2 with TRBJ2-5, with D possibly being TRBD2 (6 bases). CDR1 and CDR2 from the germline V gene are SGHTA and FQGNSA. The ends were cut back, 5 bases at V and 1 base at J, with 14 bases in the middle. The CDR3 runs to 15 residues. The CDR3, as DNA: TGTGCCAGCAGCCCATTAGCGGAAGCCCAAGAGACCCAGTACTTC. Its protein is CASSPLAEAQETQYF.

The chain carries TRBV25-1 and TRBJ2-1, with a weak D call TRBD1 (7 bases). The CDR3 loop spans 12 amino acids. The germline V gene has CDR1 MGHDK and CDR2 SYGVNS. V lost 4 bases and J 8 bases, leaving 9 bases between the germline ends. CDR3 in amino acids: CASSVRGDEQFF. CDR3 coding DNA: TGTGCCAGCAGTGTCAGGGGGGATGAGCAGTTCTTC.

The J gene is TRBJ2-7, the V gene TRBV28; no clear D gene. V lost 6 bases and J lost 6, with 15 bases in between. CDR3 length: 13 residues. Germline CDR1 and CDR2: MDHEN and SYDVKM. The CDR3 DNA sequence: TGTGCCAGCAGCACCACCCAGACCGCCGAGCAGTACTTC. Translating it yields CASSTTQTAEQYF.

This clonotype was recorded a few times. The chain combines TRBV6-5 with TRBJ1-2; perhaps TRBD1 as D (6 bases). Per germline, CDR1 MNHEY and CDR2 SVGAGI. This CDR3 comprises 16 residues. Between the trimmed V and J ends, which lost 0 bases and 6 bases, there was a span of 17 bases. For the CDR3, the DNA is TGTGCCAGCAGTTACTCGAGAGTTCGGGACATTGATGGCTACACCTTC. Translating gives CASSYSRVRDIDGYTF.